This T cell receptor beta chain comes out of a study of cytomegalovirus exposure and HLA in healthy donors. A note on this clone: Other DNA sequences in the same sample also yield this CDR3.

The study ran its PCR with 60 Vbeta and 13 Jbeta primers. The table came from immunoSEQ multiplex PCR; TCRdb's copy has only in-frame clones and leaves some out. The sample contains around 120,000 clones, roughly 80% of which appear only once. V was shortened by 3 bases and J by 5 bases, with 10 bases between the two germline ends. The CDR3 is 13 residues long. Germline V gene lookup returns CDR1 LNHDA and CDR2 SQIVND (reference sequence). Sequencing was done on a sample of PBMCs. V is TRBV19 and J is TRBJ1-1; the D is unclear. This TCR was sampled from a female donor in good health and CMV-seropositive. CDR3: CASSIAGDTEAFF. Here the CDR3 DNA reads TGTGCCAGTAGTATCGCCGGGGATACTGAAGCTTTCTTT.